The text below deals with one T cell receptor beta chain. Other nucleotide sequences in the sample specify the same CDR3. The sample comes from a study of control samples from healthy donors and cancer patients. The germline CDR1 and CDR2 sequences are WSHSY and SAAADI. V lost 11 bases and J 3 bases, leaving 14 bases between the germline ends. This CDR3 is 12 amino acids long. TCRdb keeps only in-frame clones here, not all; method: immunoSEQ multiplex PCR. The sample has about 140,000 clones, about 89% seen once. The TCR originated in a man aged 18 to 29 in good health. This chain uses TRBV10-2 with TRBJ2-7, with D perhaps TRBD2 (6 bases). Specimen: blood. The CDR3 DNA reads TGCGCCCCAAGACGGGGGTACTACGAGCAGTACTTC. This gives the protein CAPRRGYYEQYF.